One T cell receptor beta chain is described in this entry. This sample was taken from a study of blood T cell repertoires in COVID-19. Clones were read by immunoSEQ multiplex PCR, and TCRdb kept only the in-frame ones, dropping some. The table lists just over 300,000 clones, about nine tenths of them singletons. Two negative PCRs, clearance, or symptom resolution had been documented for recovered Cohort 3 donors. Sequencing used PBMCs or T cells enriched from blood (not recorded which). The sequence derives from a man aged 25-45 years who had recovered from COVID-19.

CDR3 in DNA: TGTGCCAGCGGCCGGACTAGCGGGACCAATGAGCAGTTCTTC. Amino acid sequence: CASGRTSGTNEQFF. The J gene is TRBJ2-1, the V gene TRBV11-2; 12 bases fit TRBD2. The CDR3 contains 14 residues. Germline CDR1 SGHAT, CDR2 FQNNGV. V lost 8 bases to trimming and J lost 6 bases; unmatched junction nucleotides: 5.